The next 29 T cell receptor beta chains were all read from a single sample in a study of control samples from healthy donors and cancer patients. Produced via immunoSEQ multiplex PCR; TCRdb's table is partial and in-frame only. The sample lists around 170,000 clones, more than 85% seen once, with about 0.73% in the top ten. Source material: blood. The receptors derive from a woman in her twenties or thirties in good health.

This clone has a handful of counts. The gene calls are TRBV28 and TRBJ1-3; D gene unclear. Germline V gene sequence: CDR1 MDHEN, CDR2 SYDVKM. The CDR3 has 12 amino acids. The V end lost 9 bases, the J end lost 4 bases, and 10 bases lay between the germline ends. CDR3 nucleotide sequence: TGTGCCAGTCCTTACCTGGGAAACACCATATATTTT. Its protein product is CASPYLGNTIYF.

The chain uses TRBV5-6 and TRBJ1-4; tentatively, D is TRBD1 (6 bases). Germline assignment: CDR1 SGHDT and CDR2 YYEEEE. This CDR3 comprises 15 residues. With 4 bases removed from V and 8 bases from J, the gap between germline ends came to 18 bases. CDR3 residues: CASSGPRGSGEKLFF. The CDR3 DNA is TGTGCCAGCAGCGGACCAAGGGGGAGCGGCGAAAAACTGTTTTTT.

This clone has just one count. The V call is TRBV19, the J call TRBJ2-1; TRBD2 agrees at 7 bases. Germline loops: CDR1 LNHDA, CDR2 SQIVND (reference sequence). The V and J ends lost 3 bases and 2 bases, in that order; junction bases with no gene match: 16. CDR3 length equals 19 residues. The CDR3 DNA follows: TGTGCCAGTAGTATCTGGGCAGGGTCGAGACTAGCCCCCTACAATGAGCAGTTCTTC. Translated: CASSIWAGSRLAPYNEQFF.

This clone was counted a single time. V and J are TRBV9 and TRBJ2-1; the D gene is possibly TRBD2 (6 bases). CDR3 size: 13 residues. Looked up from germline, CDR1 is SGDLS and CDR2 is YYNGEE. Trimming removed 0 bases at V and 9 bases at J, with 10 bases between. CDR3 in DNA: TGTGCCAGCAGCGTAGGGGGAGGCACTGAGCAGTTCTTC. Amino acid sequence: CASSVGGGTEQFF.

The V call is TRBV12-3 or TRBV12-4, the J call TRBJ2-3; D not certain. The length of the CDR3 is 13 residues. Trimming cost V 2 bases and J 3 bases, with 6 bases left between them. The chain's CDR3 is CASSLYPTDTQYF. CDR3 coding DNA: TGTGCCAGCAGTTTATATCCGACAGATACGCAGTATTTT.

The chain joins TRBV6-5 to TRBJ2-2; D may be TRBD2 (6 bases). V lost 0 bases and J lost 3, with 11 bases in between. The CDR3 loop spans 16 amino acids. CDR1 is MNHEY and CDR2 is SVGAGI in the germline V gene. The CDR3 coding sequence is TGTGCCAGCAGTTACTCGATGGGCGGGGACACCGGGGAGCTGTTTTTT. Translating gives CASSYSMGGDTGELFF.

The V call is TRBV7-8, the J call TRBJ2-1; 10 bases are shared with TRBD2. Germline-derived CDR1 and CDR2 are SGHVS and FQNEAQ. This CDR3 has 16 residues. V gave up 0 bases and J gave up 4 bases; unmatched junction bases: 3. CDR3 nucleotide sequence: TGTGCCAGCAGCTTAGCTATAGCGGGGGGATACAATGAGCAGTTCTTC. This encodes CASSLAIAGGYNEQFF.

The gene calls are TRBV5-1 and TRBJ2-1, with 9 bases identical to TRBD1. The V and J ends lost 2 bases and 7 bases, in that order; junction bases with no gene match: 10. CDR1 and CDR2 (germline): SGHRS, YFSETQ. The CDR3 is 16 amino acids. In nucleotides, the CDR3 is TGCGCCAGCAGCTTAACCGGGACAGGGTCGTTTAATGAGCAGTTCTTC. Translated: CASSLTGTGSFNEQFF.

The CDR3 DNA reads TGTGCCAGCAGCCAAATGATTCGGAGCGGCACAGATACGCAGTATTTT. This sequence encodes CASSQMIRSGTDTQYF. V usage is TRBV3-1 (or the pseudogene TRBV3-2) and J usage is TRBJ2-3, with D unclear. The CDR3 runs to 16 residues. Trimming removed 2 bases at V and 1 base at J, with 13 bases between. Germline values: CDR1 LGHDT, CDR2 YNNKEL (reference sequence).

This chain links TRBV25-1 with TRBJ1-2; the D gene is possibly TRBD1 (5 bases). The CDR3 has 12 amino acids. The ends were cut back, 3 bases at V and 4 bases at J, with 6 bases in the middle. Per germline, CDR1 MGHDK and CDR2 SYGVNS. CDR3 protein: CASSDGAYGYTF. CDR3 bases: TGTGCCAGCAGTGATGGGGCCTATGGCTACACCTTC.

V and J are TRBV2 and TRBJ2-7; 13 bases map to TRBD2. The CDR3 has 13 amino acids. CDR1 is SNHLY and CDR2 is FYNNEI in the germline V gene. V gave up 5 bases and J gave up 7 bases; unmatched junction bases: 2. The CDR3 region has the DNA TGTGCCAGCAGTCGGACTAGCGGGAGTGAGCAGTACTTC. It yields the protein CASSRTSGSEQYF.

J is TRBJ2-3 and V is TRBV19, with 11 bases fitting TRBD2. The CDR3 runs to 15 residues. The V gene's germline CDR1 is LNHDA and CDR2 SQIVND (reference sequence). Unmatched junction bases numbered 4, after V lost 2 bases and J lost 6 bases. The CDR3 DNA sequence: TGTGCCAGTAGTATACCGGGACTAGCGGCCGATACGCAGTATTTT. Encoded protein: CASSIPGLAADTQYF.

This clone appeared once. This chain connects TRBV6-6 to TRBJ1-5; 10 bases line up with TRBD1. CDR3 length: 15 amino acids. CDR1 MNHNY and CDR2 SVGAGI come from the germline V gene (reference sequence). V trimming: 6 bases; J trimming: 7 bases; junction bases outside the gene matches: 9. DNA for the CDR3: TGTGCCAGCAGGGTCCAAGGGACAGGGGACCAGCCCCAGCATTTT. Translated, it gives CASRVQGTGDQPQHF.

The V call is TRBV2, the J call TRBJ1-5; 11 positions match TRBD1. This CDR3 has 14 amino acids. CDR1 SNHLY and CDR2 FYNNEI come from the germline V gene. V shed 11 bases and J 5 bases; nucleotides not matched to a gene: 8. The CDR3 is CALPGQGGHQPQHF. The CDR3 coding sequence is TGTGCCCTTCCGGGACAGGGGGGTCATCAGCCCCAGCATTTT. The variable domain in full, completed from reference TRBV2 and TRBJ1-5, reads EPEVTQTPSHQVTQMGQEVILRCVPISNHLYFYWYRQILGQKVEFLVSFYNNEISEKSEIFDDQFSVERPDGSNFTLKIRSTKLEDSAMYFCALPGQGGHQPQHFGDGTRLSIL.

The V and J genes are TRBV5-5 and TRBJ1-2, with 7 bases aligning to TRBD1. The CDR3 is 15 residues long. The V segment lost 0 bases and the J segment 2 bases; nucleotides outside the gene matches: 4. CDR1 SGHKS and CDR2 YYEKEE come from the germline V gene (reference sequence). The CDR3 loop is CASSLGPGQNYGYTF. In DNA form, the CDR3 reads TGTGCCAGCAGCTTGGGGCCGGGACAGAACTATGGCTACACCTTC.

The chain couples TRBV7-9 to TRBJ2-7, with TRBD2 as a possible D gene (6 bases). The CDR3 is made up of 15 amino acids. Trimming removed 2 bases from V and 0 bases from J, with 11 bases in between. Germline CDR1 and CDR2: SEHNR and FQNEAQ (reference sequence). This CDR3 is CASSLMATSSYEQYF. The CDR3 nucleotides are TGTGCCAGCAGCTTAATGGCGACTAGCTCCTACGAGCAGTACTTC.

Here the CDR3 reads CAWSWAGRGYTF. The CDR3 nucleotides read TGTGCCTGGAGTTGGGCAGGGCGTGGCTACACCTTC. The J gene is TRBJ1-2, the V gene TRBV30; tentative D call: TRBD1 (5 bases). Trimming pared 2 bases from V and 7 bases from J, leaving 11 bases between. Germline CDR1 reads GTSNPN; CDR2 reads SVGIG (reference sequence). The CDR3 totals 12 residues.

J is TRBJ2-1 and V is TRBV27; unclear D gene. V dropped 5 bases and J dropped 1 base, with 15 bases sitting between them. This CDR3 has 16 residues. The germline V gene has CDR1 MNHEY and CDR2 SMNVEV (reference sequence). The CDR3 here is CASSATTRTSYNEQFF. The CDR3 DNA follows: TGTGCCAGCAGTGCCACTACACGTACGTCCTACAATGAGCAGTTCTTC.

This chain uses TRBV7-2 with TRBJ2-1; 7 bases are a match to TRBD2. After removal of 5 bases from V and 8 bases from J, the junction contained 15 bases not matched to a gene. The CDR3 contains 16 residues. CDR1 is SGHTA, CDR2 FQGNSA, per germline. Written as DNA, the CDR3 is TGTGCCAGCAGCCCCGAGGCGGGAGTGACGGGCCATGAGCAGTTCTTC. Translating gives CASSPEAGVTGHEQFF. Filled out from reference TRBV7-2 and TRBJ2-1, the complete variable domain reads GAGVSQSPSNKVTEKGKDVELRCDPISGHTALYWYRQSLGQGLEFLIYFQGNSAPDKSGLPSDRFSAERTGGSVSTLTIQRTQQEDSAVYLCASSPEAGVTGHEQFFGPGTRLTVL.

This clone is a singleton in its sample. The chain carries TRBV7-2 and TRBJ2-7; unclear D gene. Per germline, CDR1 SGHTA and CDR2 FQGNSA. V was cut by 4 bases and J by 3 bases, with 16 bases left in between. This CDR3 is 15 amino acids long. CDR3 DNA: TGTGCCAGCAGCTACGTTCCAAAACCTCTCTACGAGCAGTACTTC. It is translated as CASSYVPKPLYEQYF.

This clone has only one observation. V and J are TRBV6-5 and TRBJ1-1; D call uncertain. V lost 0 bases to trimming and J lost 0 bases, with 8 bases between them. Germline V gene sequence: CDR1 MNHEY, CDR2 SVGAGI. The CDR3 has 15 amino acids. The CDR3 sequence: CASSYSGEMNTEAFF. The DNA of the CDR3 is TGTGCCAGCAGTTACTCGGGAGAAATGAACACTGAAGCTTTCTTT.

The V and J genes are TRBV29-1 and TRBJ2-2, with D possibly TRBD2 on 6 matching bases. V was cut by 6 bases and J by 6 bases, with 17 bases left in between. The CDR3 covers 14 residues. In germline, CDR1 is SQVTM, CDR2 ANQGSEA. CDR3 sequence reads: CSVEGRGRPGELFF. CDR3 DNA: TGCAGCGTGGAGGGTCGAGGGCGTCCCGGGGAGCTGTTTTTT.

The chain employs TRBV5-4 and TRBJ1-3; 7 bases are a match to TRBD1. The CDR3 spans 13 residues. Germline values: CDR1 SGHNT, CDR2 YYREEE (reference sequence). J gave up 7 bases and V 3 bases, and 4 bases lay outside the gene matches. Written as DNA, the CDR3 is TGTGCCAGCAGCTACGACAGGGAGAACACCATATATTTT. Translated: CASSYDRENTIYF.

This clone appeared once. CDR3 sequence reads: CASRWGRLAGYTF. CDR3 sequence (DNA): TGTGCCAGCAGATGGGGACGGCTCGCGGGCTACACCTTC. The J gene is TRBJ1-2, the V gene TRBV28; TRBD1 might be the D (5 bases). This CDR3 has 13 amino acids. Germline V gene lookup returns CDR1 MDHEN and CDR2 SYDVKM. Trimming took off 6 bases at V and 8 bases at J, with 16 bases between the two ends.

The CDR3 reads CASTETGVSPLHF. CDR3 in DNA: TGTGCCAGCACCGAGACAGGGGTCTCACCCCTCCACTTT. This chain joins TRBV6-6 and TRBJ1-6, with 8 bases that match TRBD1. The CDR3 consists of 13 residues. V was pared by 7 bases and J by 10 bases, with 6 bases of the junction left unmatched. Germline-derived CDR1 and CDR2 are MNHNY and SVGAGI (reference sequence).

The V and J genes are TRBV10-3 and TRBJ1-6, with D perhaps matching TRBD1 (5 bases). This CDR3 spans 14 amino acids. Germline CDR1 reads ENHRY; CDR2 reads SYGVKD. V lost 5 bases, J lost 4 bases, and 9 bases lay in between. The CDR3 region has the DNA TGTGCCATCAGTAGGGACGGATATAATTCACCCCTCCACTTT. It translates to CAISRDGYNSPLHF.

The genes are TRBV14 and TRBJ2-7; D perhaps matches TRBD1 (6 bases). The CDR3 has 15 amino acids. The V end was cut by 6 bases, the J end by 0 bases, with 15 bases between. The germline gives CDR1 SGHDN, CDR2 FVKESK. CDR3 bases: TGTGCCAGCAGTGTGGGGGCGCGCATCTCCTACGAGCAGTACTTC. Protein product: CASSVGARISYEQYF.

CDR3 region: CATSDFKGLNTGELFF. DNA for the CDR3: TGTGCCACCAGTGATTTTAAAGGGTTGAACACCGGGGAGCTGTTTTTT. The rearrangement joins TRBV24-1 to TRBJ2-2; unclear D gene. With 1 base removed from V and 1 base from J, the gap between germline ends came to 9 bases. The CDR3 sequence is 16 residues long. Germline CDR1 and CDR2: KGHDR and SFDVKD.

The gene calls are TRBV6-5 and TRBJ1-3; D may be TRBD1 (5 bases). In germline, CDR1 is MNHEY, CDR2 SVGAGI. The CDR3 sequence is 16 residues long. Trimming took 2 bases from V and 2 from J, leaving 13 bases between them. Here the CDR3 DNA reads TGTGCCAGCAGTTACGGGGGACGCCGCCCTGGAAACACCATATATTTT. It translates to CASSYGGRRPGNTIYF.